This T cell receptor (beta chain) was sequenced during a study of T-cell reconstitution after alpha-beta-depleted transplantation in children. This clonotype was found a few times. The antigen is not known. Notes on the study in general: By about two months after transplant, alpha-beta T cells reportedly arose from several hundred graft clones that had expanded. The study traced high day-60 TCRbeta diversity in some patients to surviving recipient T cells and thymic progenitors. T-cell counts and diversity at one year following transplant were attributed mainly to newly produced T cells.

Germline assignment: CDR1 SGHTA and CDR2 FQGTGA. Trimming stripped 0 bases from V and 0 bases from J, with 6 bases between. The CDR3 has 14 amino acids. For TCRbeta, the library was prepared with unique molecular identifiers. From the PCR reads, TCRdb called clonotypes with MiXCR, one entry per CDR3 protein. Of a few hundred thousand distinct CDR3 sequences in the sample, 10% to 15% were seen once. The material was PBMCs, mostly from graft donor cells, obtained 360 days after TCRalphabeta/CD19-depleted stem cell transplant. The TCR comes from a male patient between 10 and 17 years old who had a stem cell transplant for acute myeloid leukemia, so the T cells may come from the graft donor. The chain recombines TRBV7-3 with TRBJ2-7; D gene unclear. The DNA for the CDR3 is TGTGCCAGCAGCTTAACACGGTCCTCCTACGAGCAGTACTTC. It yields the protein CASSLTRSSYEQYF.